This passage covers 18 T cell receptor beta chains from one sample sequenced in a study of T-cell reconstitution after alpha-beta-depleted transplantation in children. This sample's TCRbeta library carried unique molecular identifier barcodes. TCRdb itself ran the PCR reads through MiXCR, one entry per CDR3 protein. The sample contains 550,000 to 600,000 distinct CDR3 sequences, under 25% of which appear only once. The sample was PBMCs, mostly from graft donor cells, taken 360 days after TCRalphabeta/CD19-depleted stem cell transplant. The source of these receptors is a boy under three years old who had a stem cell transplant for acute myeloid leukemia, so the T cells may come from the graft donor.

This clonotype was picked up many times. J is TRBJ2-2 and V is TRBV15; D possibly corresponds to TRBD2 (5 bases). Germline CDR1 LNHNV, CDR2 YYDKDF (reference sequence). V was pared by 8 bases and J by 13 bases, with 20 bases between. The CDR3 has 13 amino acids. CDR3 bases: TGTGCCACCTCGGACTCCTTCAGGCTTTCGCTGTTTTTT. As protein: CATSDSFRLSLFF.

J is TRBJ2-1 and V is TRBV18, with D possibly TRBD1 on 5 matching bases. V shed 0 bases and J shed 7 bases, with 10 bases lying between them. The CDR3 runs to 14 residues. Germline V lookup: CDR1 KGHSH, CDR2 LQKENI. Written as DNA, the CDR3 is TGTGCCAGCTCACCACCCCAGGGTGGGAATGAGCAGTTCTTC. This encodes CASSPPQGGNEQFF.

This clonotype appeared many times. The chain is built from TRBV7-8 and TRBJ2-1; 8 positions agree with TRBD1. This CDR3 has 15 amino acids. After removal of 7 bases from V and 1 base from J, the junction contained 6 bases not matched to a gene. Per the germline V gene, CDR1 is SGHVS and CDR2 is FQNEAQ. CDR3 amino acids: CASMTGVLSYNEQFF. CDR3 bases: TGTGCCAGCATGACAGGGGTTTTGTCCTACAATGAGCAGTTCTTC.

This clonotype showed up just a few times. This chain links TRBV6-4 with TRBJ1-2; weak D call: TRBD1 (6 bases). Per the germline V gene, CDR1 is MRHNA and CDR2 is SNTAGT. V gave up 4 bases and J gave up 5 bases, with 17 bases separating them. The CDR3 contains 15 residues. This CDR3 reads CASSAVLGAKYGYTF. The DNA for the CDR3 is TGTGCCAGCAGTGCCGTTCTGGGGGCGAAATATGGCTACACCTTC.

This clonotype was observed many times. This rearrangement joins TRBV12-3 or TRBV12-4 to TRBJ2-1, with D perhaps matching TRBD1 (6 bases). The CDR3 is made up of 13 amino acids. Trimming removed 4 bases from V and 5 bases from J, with 9 bases in between. The CDR3 nucleotides are TGTGCCAGCAGTTCCGGGACAAACAATGAGCAGTTCTTC. This gives the protein CASSSGTNNEQFF.

The genes are TRBV12-3 or TRBV12-4 and TRBJ2-7, with TRBD1 matching over 8 bases. V lost 6 bases and J lost 4; bases outside the gene matches: 8. The CDR3 has 14 amino acids. CDR3 coding DNA: TGTGCCAGCAGCAGCTGGACAGGGTTTTACGAGCAGTACTTC. It yields the protein CASSSWTGFYEQYF.

The sample holds many counts of this clonotype. V is TRBV12-3 or TRBV12-4 and J is TRBJ2-1, with TRBD2 matching 8 bases. The CDR3 loop spans 17 amino acids. Trimming removed 3 bases from V and 0 bases from J; junction bases left unmatched: 7. The CDR3 spells CASSFAGGSSSYNEQFF. In DNA, the CDR3 is TGTGCCAGCAGTTTCGCGGGGGGCTCCAGCTCCTACAATGAGCAGTTCTTC.

This clonotype showed up just once. V and J are TRBV18 and TRBJ2-7, with D perhaps matching TRBD1 (5 bases). V lost 0 bases, J lost 2 bases, and 8 bases lay in between. The CDR3 is 14 amino acids. Germline CDR1 and CDR2: KGHSH and LQKENI. The CDR3 DNA is TGTGCCAGCTCACCACCGACAGAGACCTACGAGCAGTACTTC. It specifies CASSPPTETYEQYF.

This chain connects TRBV20-1 to TRBJ2-5; no definite D call. The CDR3 length is 14 residues. The ends were cut back, 2 bases at V and 5 bases at J, with 15 bases in the middle. Per the germline V gene, CDR1 is DFQATT and CDR2 is SNEGSKA (reference sequence). CDR3 nucleotides: TGCAGTGCTAGACCCCCAACCGCCTCCGAGACCCAGTACTTC. Translation gives CSARPPTASETQYF.

The genes are TRBV7-9 and TRBJ2-5; perhaps D is TRBD1 or TRBD2 (5 bases each). From germline, CDR1 is SEHNR and CDR2 FQNEAQ (reference sequence). The CDR3 is made up of 16 amino acids. Between the trimmed V and J ends, which lost 3 bases and 2 bases, there was a span of 16 bases. CDR3 DNA: TGTGCCAGCAGCTTGAGGGGAACACAGGTTCAAGAGACCCAGTACTTC. It encodes CASSLRGTQVQETQYF.

This clonotype was seen just once. A read error may produce the germline difference seen at one junction end. The chain recombines TRBV20-1 with TRBJ1-2, with D tentatively TRBD1 (6 bases). Per germline, CDR1 DFQATT and CDR2 SNEGSKA (reference sequence). This CDR3 is 15 amino acids long. The chain's CDR3 is CCAREKTGRHYGYTF. In DNA form, the CDR3 reads TGCTGTGCTAGAGAAAAAACAGGGCGACACTATGGCTACACCTTC.

This sequence joins TRBV7-3 and TRBJ2-1, with 7 bases aligning to TRBD1. The trim removed 2 bases at V and 2 bases at J, leaving 3 bases unmatched. Germline V gene data show CDR1 as SGHTA and CDR2 as FQGTGA. The length of the CDR3 is 15 residues. CDR3: CASSLRTGPYNEQFF. In DNA form, the CDR3 reads TGTGCCAGCAGCTTACGGACAGGACCCTACAATGAGCAGTTCTTC.

This clonotype was observed many times. V and J are TRBV7-9 and TRBJ1-1; D is possibly TRBD1 (5 bases). The CDR3 has 16 amino acids. In germline, CDR1 is SEHNR, CDR2 FQNEAQ (reference sequence). With 5 bases removed from V and 4 bases from J, the gap between germline ends came to 20 bases. CDR3 in DNA: TGTGCCAGCAGCCTCTACGGGGGGGTATTGGGCACTGAAGCTTTCTTT. It specifies CASSLYGGVLGTEAFF.

This clonotype was seen a handful of times. The chain couples TRBV5-1 to TRBJ1-5; D not resolved. Germline CDR1 reads SGHRS; CDR2 reads YFSETQ. The CDR3 extends over 15 amino acids. V was pared by 4 bases and J by 0 bases, with 11 bases between. The DNA of the CDR3 is TGCGCCAGCAGCACTAACGGGTATAGCAATCAGCCCCAGCATTTT. It yields the protein CASSTNGYSNQPQHF. Supplemented by reference TRBV5-1 and TRBJ1-5, the full variable domain reads KAGVTQTPRYLIKTRGQQVTLSCSPISGHRSVSWYQQTPGQGLQFLFEYFSETQRNKGNFPGRFSGRQFSNSRSEMNVSTLELGDSALYLCASSTNGYSNQPQHFGDGTRLSIL.

This clonotype was seen ten or more times. The chain links TRBV12-3 or TRBV12-4 to TRBJ2-1, with no clear D. Trimming removed 8 bases from V and 5 bases from J, with 7 bases in between. The CDR3 is 11 residues long. Written as DNA, the CDR3 is TGTGCCAGCGCCCCGAACAATGAGCAGTTCTTC. Translating it yields CASAPNNEQFF.

V gene TRBV29-1 combines with J gene TRBJ1-2; D ambiguous. The length of the CDR3 is 11 residues. The germline gives CDR1 SQVTM, CDR2 ANQGSEA. Trimming cost V 4 bases and J 4 bases, with 7 bases left between them. The CDR3 reads CSVAAGYGYTF. As DNA, the CDR3 is TGCAGCGTTGCGGCAGGCTATGGCTACACCTTC.

The V gene is TRBV20-1, the J gene TRBJ2-1, with TRBD1 identical over 7 bases. V was pared by 0 bases and J by 8 bases, with 7 bases of the junction left unmatched. Looked up from germline, CDR1 is DFQATT and CDR2 is SNEGSKA (reference sequence). The CDR3 runs to 14 residues. CDR3: CSAREMTGLHEQFF. The CDR3 region has the DNA TGCAGTGCTAGAGAAATGACAGGGCTCCATGAGCAGTTCTTC.

The chain joins TRBV13 to TRBJ2-1; TRBD1 agrees at 8 bases. The germline V gene encodes CDR1 PRHDT and CDR2 FYEKMQ (reference sequence). V trimming: 3 bases; J trimming: 0 bases; junction bases outside the gene matches: 7. The CDR3 runs 17 residues. CDR3 protein: CASSFDRGTSSYNEQFF. The CDR3 nucleotides are TGTGCCAGCAGCTTCGACAGGGGAACGAGCTCCTACAATGAGCAGTTCTTC.